This TCR beta chain was observed in a study of cytomegalovirus exposure and HLA in healthy donors. Study-level findings and limits: Later analysis revealed greater clonal expansion in HLA-associated TCR beta chains than in equally common others. Most CMV-associated TCR beta chains appeared HLA-restricted in a later analysis. For presence/absence analyses, sequencing depth was assumed to be roughly uniform across donors. In vitro checks showed that a few CMV-associated chains really do target CMV antigens.

Trimming took 4 bases from V and 12 from J; bases not matched to a gene: 6. Germline V CDR1 and CDR2: SGHDT, YYEEEE. The CDR3 has 13 amino acids. On this clone: What it recognizes is unknown.

PCR involved 60 Vbeta and 13 Jbeta primers. This table comes from immunoSEQ multiplex PCR, and its TCRdb copy is limited to in-frame clones, with some not included. The top ten clones hold roughly 2.5% of a sample with some 190,000 clones, more than 75% of them seen once. Sequencing was done on a sample of PBMCs. The chain employs TRBV5-6 and TRBJ2-2, with TRBD1 matching over 10 bases. The sequence was collected from a woman aged 25 to 39 in good health and CMV-seropositive. The DNA of the CDR3 is TGTGCCAGCAGCCAAAGCGACAGGGGGCAGCTGTTTTTT. Its protein is CASSQSDRGQLFF. Full variable domain (missing parts from reference TRBV5-6 and TRBJ2-2): DAGVTQSPTHLIKTRGQQVTLRCSPKSGHDTVSWYQQALGQGPQFIFQYYEEEERQRGNFPDRFSGHQFPNYSSELNVNALLLGDSALYLCASSQSDRGQLFFGEGSRLTVL.